Below are 20 T cell receptor beta chains sequenced from a single sample in a study of CD8 T cells in Susac syndrome. cDNA came from 0.5 to 1 ug RNA primed by random hexamers. Each CDR3 protein gets one entry after TCRdb re-called the immunoSEQ multiplex PCR reads with MiXCR. The repertoire holds 150,000 to 190,000 distinct CDR3 sequences, with over 95% as singletons. The sequenced sample consisted of CD8+ T cells from PBMCs. The receptors here all came from a human donor with multiple sclerosis.

The chain recombines TRBV15 with TRBJ1-2; D is ambiguous. CDR3 length: 13 residues. V lost 7 bases, J lost 7 bases, and 16 bases lay in between. The germline CDR1 and CDR2 sequences are LNHNV and YYDKDF (reference sequence). CDR3 amino acids: CATTPKTGFGYTF. In DNA, the CDR3 is TGTGCCACCACCCCAAAGACGGGTTTTGGCTACACCTTC.

This chain joins TRBV20-1 and TRBJ2-3; tentative D call: TRBD2 (6 bases). The CDR3 has 15 residues. CDR1 DFQATT and CDR2 SNEGSKA come from the germline V gene (reference sequence). The V gene lost 3 bases and the J gene lost 0 bases, with 13 bases spanning the gap. The CDR3 region is CSARDYSSSTDTQYF. CDR3 DNA sequence: TGCAGTGCTAGGGACTACTCCTCTAGCACAGATACGCAGTATTTT.

The rearrangement uses TRBV20-1 and TRBJ1-2; possibly TRBD1 for D (5 bases). Germline V gene sequence: CDR1 DFQATT, CDR2 SNEGSKA (reference sequence). The CDR3 sequence is 14 residues long. The V end lost 4 bases, the J end lost 2 bases, and 14 bases lay between the germline ends. Written as DNA, the CDR3 is TGCAGTGCTATGGGGCAGGCCCAAAACTATGGCTACACCTTC. Its protein product is CSAMGQAQNYGYTF.

This chain uses TRBV11-1 with TRBJ1-6; tentative D call: TRBD1 (6 bases). Germline CDR1 and CDR2: SGHAT and FQDESV (reference sequence). V lost 5 bases to trimming and J lost 9 bases, with 17 bases between them. The CDR3 is 15 amino acids. The CDR3 nucleotides are TGTGCCAGCAGCGCGCCCAGGGGCAGGGGTTCACCCCTCCACTTT. Its translation: CASSAPRGRGSPLHF.

The V call is TRBV7-8, the J call TRBJ2-7; 7 bases are shared with TRBD1. This CDR3 spans 14 amino acids. The V gene end was trimmed by 5 bases and the J gene end by 2 bases; junction bases not matched to a gene: 6. Germline loops: CDR1 SGHVS, CDR2 FQNEAQ. The CDR3 sequence is CASSPRGQTYEQYF. DNA for the CDR3: TGTGCCAGCAGCCCAAGGGGACAGACCTACGAGCAGTACTTC. The whole variable domain, remainder taken from reference TRBV7-8 and TRBJ2-7, is GAGVSQSPRYKVAKRGQDVALRCDPISGHVSLFWYQQALGQGPEFLTYFQNEAQLDKSGLPSDRFFAERPEGSVSTLKIQRTQQEDSAVYLCASSPRGQTYEQYFGPGTRLTVT.

The chain couples TRBV7-9 to TRBJ2-1; 9 bases are shared with TRBD1. The germline CDR1 and CDR2 sequences are SEHNR and FQNEAQ (reference sequence). The CDR3 has 15 amino acids. J lost 6 bases, V lost 1 base, and 4 bases had no gene match. The CDR3 loop is CASSLGQGVGNEQFF. CDR3 nucleotide sequence: TGTGCCAGCAGCTTAGGACAGGGGGTAGGCAATGAGCAGTTCTTC. Looking up the rest from reference TRBV7-9 and TRBJ2-1 gives the full variable domain: DTGVSQNPRHKITKRGQNVTFRCDPISEHNRLYWYRQTLGQGPEFLTYFQNEAQLEKSRLLSDRFSAERPKGSFSTLEIQRTEQGDSAMYLCASSLGQGVGNEQFFGPGTRLTVL.

The rearrangement links TRBV7-3 to TRBJ1-5; possibly TRBD1 for D (5 bases). Germline CDR1 and CDR2: SGHTA and FQGTGA. The CDR3 extends over 16 amino acids. The ends were cut back, 4 bases at V and 8 bases at J, with 21 bases in the middle. CDR3 region: CASSSEGNGRAKPQHF. Here the CDR3 DNA reads TGTGCCAGCAGCTCCGAGGGGAACGGCAGGGCTAAGCCCCAGCATTTT.

This chain uses TRBV12-3 or TRBV12-4 with TRBJ1-2; TRBD1 aligns across 7 bases. V dropped 4 bases and J dropped 6; count of bases not matched to a gene: 5. The CDR3 length is 13 residues. The CDR3 bases are TGTGCCAGCAGTTCGACAGGGCTGGATGGCTACACCTTC. Protein product: CASSSTGLDGYTF.

In nucleotides, the CDR3 is TGCAGCGTTGAAGATGGTGGGACCCTCCATGAGCAGTTCTTC. As protein: CSVEDGGTLHEQFF. This chain uses TRBV29-1 with TRBJ2-1; TRBD1 or TRBD2 may be the D gene (5 bases each). Germline CDR1 reads SQVTM; CDR2 reads ANQGSEA. V lost 0 bases and J lost 8, with 14 bases in between. The CDR3 is 14 amino acids.

The genes are TRBV30 and TRBJ1-1, with D possibly TRBD1 on 6 matching bases. Between the trimmed V and J ends, which lost 5 bases and 1 base, there was a span of 14 bases. The CDR3 covers 14 residues. Germline CDR1 reads GTSNPN; CDR2 reads SVGIG (reference sequence). CDR3 bases: TGTGCCTGGTCGGCCGAGACAGGGAACACTGAAGCTTTCTTT. It is translated as CAWSAETGNTEAFF.

The gene calls are TRBV5-4 and TRBJ2-5; TRBD1 matches 7 bases. V was pared by 0 bases and J by 2 bases, with 4 bases of the junction left unmatched. This CDR3 spans 15 amino acids. Germline loops: CDR1 SGHNT, CDR2 YYREEE (reference sequence). CDR3 in DNA: TGTGCCAGCAGCTTGGTGGACAGGCCGCAAGAGACCCAGTACTTC. Its translation: CASSLVDRPQETQYF.

The V call is TRBV20-1, the J call TRBJ2-1, with 12 bases identical to TRBD2. The CDR3 is 15 residues long. Germline CDR1 DFQATT, CDR2 SNEGSKA (reference sequence). V was pared by 6 bases and J by 4 bases, with 7 bases of the junction left unmatched. The CDR3 DNA sequence: TGCAGTGCGAGTGAACTAGCGGGGGGTTACAATGAGCAGTTCTTC. Translating it yields CSASELAGGYNEQFF.

V is TRBV6-5 and J is TRBJ1-5, with D uncertain. The CDR3 consists of 15 residues. Trimming took 2 bases from V and 2 from J, leaving 10 bases between them. Germline values: CDR1 MNHEY, CDR2 SVGAGI. CDR3 amino acids: CASSYTYGGNQPQHF. The CDR3 DNA sequence: TGTGCCAGCAGTTACACCTACGGGGGCAATCAGCCCCAGCATTTT.

The chain carries TRBV3-1 and TRBJ2-3; D unresolved. The CDR3 runs to 14 residues. With 1 base removed from V and 2 bases from J, the gap between germline ends came to 7 bases. CDR1 is LGHDT, CDR2 YNNKEL, per germline (reference sequence). In nucleotides, the CDR3 is TGTGCCAGCAGCCAAGTAAGAGCCACAGATACGCAGTATTTT. As protein: CASSQVRATDTQYF.

The chain recombines TRBV2 with TRBJ2-5; either TRBD1 or TRBD2 may fit D (5 bases each). Germline CDR1 and CDR2: SNHLY and FYNNEI. This CDR3 contains 16 residues. Trimming stripped 1 base from V and 2 bases from J, with 14 bases between. The CDR3 DNA reads as TGTGCCAGCAGTGAAGGCCTAGAGGGGTTACAAGAGACCCAGTACTTC. As protein: CASSEGLEGLQETQYF.

The chain joins TRBV12-3 or TRBV12-4 to TRBJ2-7; D unresolved. This CDR3 is built from 13 residues. V was pared by 4 bases and J by 3 bases, with 10 bases between. The CDR3: CASSYSAYYEQYF. As DNA, the CDR3 is TGTGCCAGCAGTTACTCGGCTTACTACGAGCAGTACTTC.

The gene calls are TRBV6-6 and TRBJ2-7; D not certain. The CDR3 consists of 12 residues. The ends were cut back, 7 bases at V and 4 bases at J, with 11 bases in the middle. From germline, CDR1 is MNHNY and CDR2 SVGAGI (reference sequence). The CDR3 protein is CASTNPPYEQYV. The CDR3 DNA sequence: TGTGCCAGCACAAACCCCCCTTACGAGCAGTACGTC.

This chain connects TRBV29-1 to TRBJ2-7; D may be TRBD1 (6 bases). Trimming removed 4 bases from V and 3 bases from J, with 10 bases in between. Per the germline V gene, CDR1 is SQVTM and CDR2 is ANQGSEA. The length of the CDR3 is 12 residues. DNA of the CDR3: TGCAGCGTTGTGACAGGTCTCTACGAGCAGTACTTC. This translates into CSVVTGLYEQYF.

The chain is built from TRBV7-9 and TRBJ1-5; no firm D call. Germline CDR1 and CDR2: SEHNR and FQNEAQ (reference sequence). This CDR3 has 15 amino acids. V was shortened by 5 bases and J by 7 bases, with 18 bases between the two germline ends. CDR3 protein: CASSDLEEAGQPQHF. CDR3 nucleotides: TGTGCCAGCAGCGACCTGGAGGAGGCAGGACAGCCCCAGCATTTT.

This clonotype was seen a handful of times. The rearrangement uses TRBV27 and TRBJ1-6; possible D gene TRBD1, 5 bases. The V and J ends lost 2 bases and 9 bases respectively, with 11 bases between them. The CDR3 contains 14 residues. CDR1 is MNHEY, CDR2 SMNVEV, per germline (reference sequence). For the CDR3, the DNA is TGTGCCAGCAGTTTACAGGGTCCTGGTTCACCCCTCCACTTT. Translating gives CASSLQGPGSPLHF.